Below are 3 T cell receptor beta chains sequenced from a single sample in a study of blood T cells in healthy people across ages (dated by TCRdb to about 2015). Receptor libraries were prepared by 5' RACE. Sequencing instrument: Illumina HiSeq 2500. A second about 7 to 11 cycle PCR used a sample-barcoded 5' primer and a J-beta primer mix. The public reads were reprocessed in TCRdb via fastp at Q25 and MiXCR, keeping in-frame beta chains. Merged by CDR3 protein, the rows form single entries marked with the most common genes and DNA. This sample comprises roughly 720,000 distinct CDR3 sequences, about 53% of them detected only once. The ten biggest clones cover around 40% of the sample. Source material: blood. These receptors were collected from an elderly man in good health.

About this clonotype itself: The junction departs from germline at one end; a sequencing error may be responsible. The rearrangement links TRBV6-5 to TRBJ2-7; the match to TRBD2 covers 13 bases. CDR1 is MNHEY and CDR2 is SVGAGI in the germline V gene. The CDR3 has 18 residues. The CDR3 nucleotides read TGTGCCAGCAGTTACTCGAGACCCACTAGCGGGAGGGCCTACGAGCGGTACTTC. It is translated as CASSYSRPTSGRAYERYF.

The V call is TRBV11-2, the J call TRBJ1-4; unclear D gene. The germline V gene has CDR1 SGHAT and CDR2 FQNNGV. CDR3 length equals 15 residues. Trimming took 5 bases from V and 0 from J, leaving 10 bases between them. Here the CDR3 reads CASSLRTATNEKLFF. In DNA, the CDR3 is TGTGCCAGCAGCCTCAGGACGGCAACTAATGAAAAACTGTTTTTT.

The genes are TRBV7-3 and TRBJ2-5, with a possible D match to TRBD2 (6 bases). V lost 5 bases and J lost 5, with 12 bases in between. This CDR3 is 13 amino acids long. Germline values: CDR1 SGHTA, CDR2 FQGTGA. CDR3: CASSAGGGETQYF. Here the CDR3 DNA reads TGTGCCAGCAGCGCAGGTGGGGGGGAGACCCAGTACTTC.